The clone carrying this TCR beta chain was observed many times. In the original analysis: Each library had roughly 2.2 to 4 million CDR3 reads and about 100,000 to nearly 500,000 clonotypes. In TCRdb, the 5' RACE reads were re-called with MiXCR into one record per CDR3 protein. TCRdb assigned the V and J calls; the authors' analysis was not used. Seen here are 300,000 to 400,000 distinct CDR3 sequences, roughly 30% observed once, and the top ten hold around 5.6%. This sample is drawn from a study of identical twins' blood T cells. This TCR was recovered from a woman aged 18-49 years in good health. Specimen: PBMCs.

CDR3 sequence reads: CSATGEGAGYTF. The CDR3 DNA is TGCAGCGCGACAGGGGAAGGGGCTGGCTACACCTTC. V and J are TRBV29-1 and TRBJ1-2, with TRBD1 matching over 8 bases. With V trimmed by 7 bases and J by 7 bases, 8 bases remained unmatched. The CDR3 covers 12 residues. Germline V gene lookup returns CDR1 SQVTM and CDR2 ANQGSEA. The whole variable domain, remainder taken from reference TRBV29-1 and TRBJ1-2, is SAVISQKPSRDICQRGTSLTIQCQVDSQVTMMFWYRQQPGQSLTLIATANQGSEATYESGFVIDKFPISRPNLTFSTLTVSNMSPEDSSIYLCSATGEGAGYTFGSGTRLTVV.